This is a list of T cell receptor beta chains from one sample in a study of immune cell composition in non-small cell lung cancer. Sequencing was performed with immunoSEQ multiplex PCR; in TCRdb, only in-frame clones are kept and a portion is missing. Altogether roughly 14,000 clones are present, around 69% being singletons, with the ten largest covering roughly 7.5%. The material sequenced was lung tumor tissue. Receptor source: a human donor with non-small cell lung cancer. Each CDR3 is given with its conserved first and last residue. Fields, in order: J gene, V gene, CDR3 protein.

j_gene: TRBJ2-2; v_gene: TRBV9; CDR3aa: CASSAGLAGAAGELFF
j_gene: TRBJ2-5; v_gene: TRBV28; CDR3aa: CASRSPLAGEETQYF
j_gene: TRBJ1-1; v_gene: TRBV15; CDR3aa: CATSRGTGTDNLGTEAFF
j_gene: TRBJ2-5; v_gene: TRBV29-1; CDR3aa: CSARRDRGLLYQETQYF
j_gene: TRBJ1-1; v_gene: TRBV5-1; CDR3aa: CASSLEGLSTEAFF
j_gene: TRBJ2-7; v_gene: TRBV28; CDR3aa: CATRPGRYEQYF
j_gene: TRBJ2-5; v_gene: TRBV28; CDR3aa: CASRLQGLETQYF
j_gene: TRBJ1-4; v_gene: TRBV5-5; CDR3aa: CASSQQGLEKLFF
j_gene: TRBJ2-7; v_gene: TRBV2; CDR3aa: CASIPGLAGFSSYEQYF
j_gene: TRBJ2-3; v_gene: TRBV7-2; CDR3aa: CASSLGGDPDTQYF
j_gene: TRBJ2-3; v_gene: TRBV2; CDR3aa: CASSGGQVTDTQYF
j_gene: TRBJ1-3; v_gene: TRBV2; CDR3aa: CASSTGYGDTIYF
j_gene: TRBJ2-7; v_gene: TRBV19; CDR3aa: CASTPGQGESYEQYF